Sequencing of this TCR beta chain was carried out in a study of shared clonotypes between healthy human individuals. Germline V gives CDR1 MGHRA, CDR2 YSYEKL. CDR3 length: 17 residues. V was cut by 4 bases and J by 2 bases, with 17 bases left in between. On this clone itself: The antigen remains unidentified.

General observations from the study: Sharing across a few donors was seen in around 5.1% of naive CD4 clonotypes. Estimated richness was generally greater in naive than memory subsets. The generation probabilities recorded for non-shared clonotypes fell below those of clonotypes shared by all four donors.

At the deep level, the assay was run. TCRdb's copy holds only in-frame clones and misses some; the assay was immunoSEQ multiplex PCR. The table has 550,000 to 850,000 clones, around 74% seen once. This TCR came from a woman aged 30 to 39 in good health. The chain recombines TRBV4-1 with TRBJ2-2; D may be TRBD2 (6 bases). Sequenced sample: memory CD4+ T cells sorted from blood. Subset given: CD45RA-negative fraction. CDR3: CASSLRATGSNTGELFF. CDR3 coding DNA: TGCGCCAGCAGCCTAAGGGCTACCGGGAGCAACACCGGGGAGCTGTTTTTT.